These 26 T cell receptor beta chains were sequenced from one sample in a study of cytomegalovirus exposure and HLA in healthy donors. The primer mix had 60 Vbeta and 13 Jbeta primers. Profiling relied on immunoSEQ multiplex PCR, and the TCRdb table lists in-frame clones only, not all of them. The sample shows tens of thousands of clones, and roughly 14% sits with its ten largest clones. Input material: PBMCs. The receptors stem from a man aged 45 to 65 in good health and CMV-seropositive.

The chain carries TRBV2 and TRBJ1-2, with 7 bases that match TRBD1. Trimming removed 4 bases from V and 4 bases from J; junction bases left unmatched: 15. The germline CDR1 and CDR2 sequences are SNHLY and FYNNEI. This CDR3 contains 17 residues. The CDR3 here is CASSVAGGGAGGYGYTF. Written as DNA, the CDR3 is TGTGCCAGCAGTGTGGCCGGCGGGGGGGCAGGGGGCTATGGCTACACCTTC.

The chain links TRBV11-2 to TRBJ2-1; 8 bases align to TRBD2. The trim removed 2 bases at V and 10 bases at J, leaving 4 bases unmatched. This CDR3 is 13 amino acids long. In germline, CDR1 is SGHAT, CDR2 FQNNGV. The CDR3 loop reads CASSLLAGREQFF. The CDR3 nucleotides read TGTGCCAGCAGCTTACTAGCGGGCCGCGAGCAGTTCTTC.

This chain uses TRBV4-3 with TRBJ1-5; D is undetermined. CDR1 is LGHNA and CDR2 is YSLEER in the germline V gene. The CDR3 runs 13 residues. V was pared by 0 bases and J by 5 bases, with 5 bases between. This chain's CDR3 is CASSQDIDQPQHF. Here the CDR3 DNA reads TGCGCCAGCAGCCAAGATATAGATCAGCCCCAGCATTTT.

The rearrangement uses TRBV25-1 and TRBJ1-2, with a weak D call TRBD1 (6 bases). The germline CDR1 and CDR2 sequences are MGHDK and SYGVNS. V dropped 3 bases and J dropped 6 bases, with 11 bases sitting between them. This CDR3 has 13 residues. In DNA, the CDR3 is TGTGCCAGCAGTGAGAGGACAGCAGATGGCTACACCTTC. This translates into CASSERTADGYTF.

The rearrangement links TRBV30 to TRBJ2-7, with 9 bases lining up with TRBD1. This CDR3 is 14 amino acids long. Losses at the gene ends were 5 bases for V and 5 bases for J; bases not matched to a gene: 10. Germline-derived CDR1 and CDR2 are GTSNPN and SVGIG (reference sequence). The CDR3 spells CAWDGTGTGNEQYF. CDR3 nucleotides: TGTGCCTGGGATGGCACCGGGACAGGGAACGAGCAGTACTTC.

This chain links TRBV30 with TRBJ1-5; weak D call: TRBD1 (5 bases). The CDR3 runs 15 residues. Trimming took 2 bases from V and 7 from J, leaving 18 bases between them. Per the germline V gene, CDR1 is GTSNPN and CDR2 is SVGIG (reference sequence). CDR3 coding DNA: TGTGCCTGGAGTCCGCGGGGGGAACGGGGGCAGCCCCAGCATTTT. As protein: CAWSPRGERGQPQHF.

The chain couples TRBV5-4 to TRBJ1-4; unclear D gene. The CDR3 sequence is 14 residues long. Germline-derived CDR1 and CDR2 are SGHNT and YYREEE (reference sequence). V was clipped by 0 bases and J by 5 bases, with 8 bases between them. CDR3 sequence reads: CASSLDSKNEKLFF. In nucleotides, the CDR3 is TGTGCCAGCAGCTTGGACAGTAAGAATGAAAAACTGTTTTTT.

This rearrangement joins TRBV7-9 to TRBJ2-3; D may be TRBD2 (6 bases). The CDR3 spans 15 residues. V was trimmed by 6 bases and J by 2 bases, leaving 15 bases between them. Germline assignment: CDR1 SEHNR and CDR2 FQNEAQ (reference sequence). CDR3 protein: CASRAIAVHTDTQYF. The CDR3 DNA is TGTGCCAGCAGGGCAATAGCGGTGCACACAGATACGCAGTATTTT.

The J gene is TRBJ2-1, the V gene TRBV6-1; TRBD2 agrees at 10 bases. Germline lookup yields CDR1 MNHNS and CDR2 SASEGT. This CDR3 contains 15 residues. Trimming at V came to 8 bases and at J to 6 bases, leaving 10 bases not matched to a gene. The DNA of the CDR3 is TGTGCCAGCGCCCAGTTAGCGGGAGGTGGCAATGAGCAGTTCTTC. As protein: CASAQLAGGGNEQFF.

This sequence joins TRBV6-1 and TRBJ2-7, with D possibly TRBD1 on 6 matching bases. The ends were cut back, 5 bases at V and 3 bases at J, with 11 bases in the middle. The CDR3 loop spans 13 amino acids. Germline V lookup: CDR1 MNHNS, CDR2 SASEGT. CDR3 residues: CASSSWTDYEQYF. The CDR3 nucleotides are TGTGCCAGCAGTTCCTGGACAGACTACGAGCAGTACTTC.

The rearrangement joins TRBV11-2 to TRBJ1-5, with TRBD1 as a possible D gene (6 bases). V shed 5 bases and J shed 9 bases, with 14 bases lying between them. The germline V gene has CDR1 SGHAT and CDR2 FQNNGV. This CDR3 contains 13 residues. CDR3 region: CASSTQQGSPQHF. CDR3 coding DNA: TGTGCCAGCAGCACTCAACAGGGTTCGCCCCAGCATTTT.

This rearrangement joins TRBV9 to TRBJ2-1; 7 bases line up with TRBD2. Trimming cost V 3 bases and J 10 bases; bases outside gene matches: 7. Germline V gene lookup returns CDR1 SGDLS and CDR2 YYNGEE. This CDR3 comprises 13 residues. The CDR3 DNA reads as TGTGCCAGCAGCGACCATTGGGGGGGGGAGCAGTTCTTC. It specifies CASSDHWGGEQFF.

CDR3 bases: TGTGCCAGCAGTGATCCAGGGAACTATGGCTACACCTTC. This translates into CASSDPGNYGYTF. The V gene is TRBV25-1, the J gene TRBJ1-2, with D perhaps TRBD1 (5 bases). CDR3 length: 13 residues. Trimming pared 3 bases from V and 2 bases from J, leaving 7 bases between. Per germline, CDR1 MGHDK and CDR2 SYGVNS.

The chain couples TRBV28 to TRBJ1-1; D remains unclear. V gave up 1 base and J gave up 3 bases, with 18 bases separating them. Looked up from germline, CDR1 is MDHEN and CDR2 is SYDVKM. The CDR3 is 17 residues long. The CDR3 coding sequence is TGTGCCAGCAGTTTATTCGGTTACAGTCGTCCATACACTGAAGCTTTCTTT. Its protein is CASSLFGYSRPYTEAFF.

The CDR3 bases are TGTGCCTGGAGTCTGGACAGACTGGGGACTGAAGCTTTCTTT. This encodes CAWSLDRLGTEAFF. This chain connects TRBV30 to TRBJ1-1; tentative D call: TRBD1 (6 bases). Trimming took 2 bases from V and 5 from J, leaving 15 bases between them. CDR1 and CDR2 (germline): GTSNPN, SVGIG (reference sequence). The CDR3 sequence is 14 residues long.

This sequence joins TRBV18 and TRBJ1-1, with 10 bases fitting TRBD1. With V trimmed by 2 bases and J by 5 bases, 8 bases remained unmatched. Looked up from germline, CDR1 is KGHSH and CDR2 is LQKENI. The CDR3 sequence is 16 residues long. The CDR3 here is CASSPKRQGAHTEAFF. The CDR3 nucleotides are TGTGCCAGCTCACCAAAGAGACAGGGGGCGCATACTGAAGCTTTCTTT.

The CDR3 region is CASSPPGGESYNEQFF. The CDR3 bases are TGTGCCAGCTCACCACCGGGGGGGGAGTCCTACAATGAGCAGTTCTTC. V usage is TRBV18 and J usage is TRBJ2-1, with 7 bases that match TRBD2. Germline lookup yields CDR1 KGHSH and CDR2 LQKENI. The CDR3 is 16 residues long. The ends lost 0 bases at V and 1 base at J; junction bases unmatched: 3.

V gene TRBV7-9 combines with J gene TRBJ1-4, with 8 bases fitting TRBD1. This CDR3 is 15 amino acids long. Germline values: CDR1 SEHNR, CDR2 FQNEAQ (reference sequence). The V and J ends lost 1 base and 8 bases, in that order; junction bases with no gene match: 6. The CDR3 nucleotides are TGTGCCAGCAGCTTAGTGAGAGGGGACAGGGAAAAACTGTTTTTT. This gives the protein CASSLVRGDREKLFF.

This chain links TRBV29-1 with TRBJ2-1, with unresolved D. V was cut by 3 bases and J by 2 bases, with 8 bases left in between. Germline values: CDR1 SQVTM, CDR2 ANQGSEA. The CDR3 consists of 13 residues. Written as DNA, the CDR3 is TGCAGCGTTGACAGGCGAACCTACAATGAGCAGTTCTTC. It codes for CSVDRRTYNEQFF.

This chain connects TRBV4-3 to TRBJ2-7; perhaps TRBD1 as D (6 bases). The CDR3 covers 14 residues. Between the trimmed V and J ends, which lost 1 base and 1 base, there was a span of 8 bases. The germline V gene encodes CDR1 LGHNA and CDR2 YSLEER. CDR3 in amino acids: CASSQATGSYEQYF. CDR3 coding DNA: TGCGCCAGCAGCCAAGCGACAGGATCCTACGAGCAGTACTTC.

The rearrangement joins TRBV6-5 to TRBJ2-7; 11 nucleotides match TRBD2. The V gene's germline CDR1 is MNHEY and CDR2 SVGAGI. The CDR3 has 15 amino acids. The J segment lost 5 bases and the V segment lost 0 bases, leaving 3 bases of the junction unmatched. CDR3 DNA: TGTGCCAGCAGTTACTCTAGCGGGAGGGCCCACGAGCAGTACTTC. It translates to CASSYSSGRAHEQYF.

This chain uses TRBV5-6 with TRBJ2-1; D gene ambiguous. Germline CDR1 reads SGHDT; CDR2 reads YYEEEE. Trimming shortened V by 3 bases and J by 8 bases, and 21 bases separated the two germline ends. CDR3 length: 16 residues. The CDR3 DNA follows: TGTGCCAGCAGCTCTCGCCGAGGATATCTTCGGGATGAGCAGTTCTTC. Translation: CASSSRRGYLRDEQFF.

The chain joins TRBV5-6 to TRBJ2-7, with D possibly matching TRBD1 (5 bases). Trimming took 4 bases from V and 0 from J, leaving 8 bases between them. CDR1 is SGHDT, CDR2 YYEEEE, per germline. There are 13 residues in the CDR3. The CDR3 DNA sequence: TGTGCCAGCAGCCGACAGTCCTCCTACGAGCAGTACGTC. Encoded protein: CASSRQSSYEQYV.

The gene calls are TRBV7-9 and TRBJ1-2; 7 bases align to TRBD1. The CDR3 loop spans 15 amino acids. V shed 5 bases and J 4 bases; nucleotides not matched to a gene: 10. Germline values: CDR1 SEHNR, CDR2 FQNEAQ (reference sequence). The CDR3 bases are TGTGCCAGCAGCCCCGGGACAGCGAGTATCTATGGCTACACCTTC. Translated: CASSPGTASIYGYTF. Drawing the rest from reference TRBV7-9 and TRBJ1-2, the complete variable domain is DTGVSQNPRHKITKRGQNVTFRCDPISEHNRLYWYRQTLGQGPEFLTYFQNEAQLEKSRLLSDRFSAERPKGSFSTLEIQRTEQGDSAMYLCASSPGTASIYGYTFGSGTRLTVV.

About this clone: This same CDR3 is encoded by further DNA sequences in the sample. As DNA, the CDR3 is TGTGCCAGCAGCGTAGGGGGGGGAAGTAATGAAAAACTGTTTTTT. Protein product: CASSVGGGSNEKLFF. The chain has TRBV9 and TRBJ1-4; a weak D match, TRBD1 (5 bases). V lost 0 bases and J 4 bases, leaving 10 bases between the germline ends. Germline values: CDR1 SGDLS, CDR2 YYNGEE. The CDR3 length is 15 residues.

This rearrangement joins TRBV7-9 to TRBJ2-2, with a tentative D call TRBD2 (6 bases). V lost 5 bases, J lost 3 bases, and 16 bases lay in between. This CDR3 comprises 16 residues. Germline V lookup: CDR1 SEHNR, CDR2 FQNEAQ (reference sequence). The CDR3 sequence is CASSPRLVLDTGELFF. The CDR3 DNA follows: TGTGCCAGCAGCCCCAGACTAGTCCTGGACACCGGGGAGCTGTTTTTT.